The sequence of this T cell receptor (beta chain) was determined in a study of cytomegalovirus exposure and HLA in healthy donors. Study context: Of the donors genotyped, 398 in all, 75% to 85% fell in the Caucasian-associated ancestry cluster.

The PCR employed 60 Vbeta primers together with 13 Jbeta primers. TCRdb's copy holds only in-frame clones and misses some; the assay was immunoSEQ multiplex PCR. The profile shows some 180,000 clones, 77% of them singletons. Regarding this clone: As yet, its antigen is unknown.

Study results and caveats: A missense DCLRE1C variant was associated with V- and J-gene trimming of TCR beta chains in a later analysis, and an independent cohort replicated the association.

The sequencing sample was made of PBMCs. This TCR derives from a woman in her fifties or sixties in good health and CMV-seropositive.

CDR3 bases: TGTGCCAGCAGTTTAGGGGCCTACGAGCAGTACTTC. It specifies CASSLGAYEQYF. The chain combines TRBV25-1 with TRBJ2-7; D possibly corresponds to TRBD1 (5 bases). V lost 5 bases and J lost 2, with 7 bases in between. The CDR3 loop spans 12 amino acids. Germline CDR1 MGHDK, CDR2 SYGVNS.